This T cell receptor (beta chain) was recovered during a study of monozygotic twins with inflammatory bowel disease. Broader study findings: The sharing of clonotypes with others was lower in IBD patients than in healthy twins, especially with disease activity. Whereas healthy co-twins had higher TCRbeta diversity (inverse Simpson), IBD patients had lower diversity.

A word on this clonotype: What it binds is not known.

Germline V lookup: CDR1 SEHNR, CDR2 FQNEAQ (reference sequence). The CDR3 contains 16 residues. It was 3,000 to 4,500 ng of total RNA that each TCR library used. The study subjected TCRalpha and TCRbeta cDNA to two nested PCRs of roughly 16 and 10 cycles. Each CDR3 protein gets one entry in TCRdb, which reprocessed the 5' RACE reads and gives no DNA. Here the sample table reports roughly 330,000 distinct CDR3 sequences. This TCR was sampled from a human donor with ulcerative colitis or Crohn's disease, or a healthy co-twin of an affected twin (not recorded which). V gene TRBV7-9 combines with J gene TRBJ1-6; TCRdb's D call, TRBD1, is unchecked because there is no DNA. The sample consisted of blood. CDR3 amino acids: CASSLDRQGEESPLHF.